The clone carrying this T cell receptor (beta chain) was counted many times. Its antigen remains unidentified. Germline CDR1 and CDR2: SNHLY and FYNNEI. V lost 3 bases and J lost 3, with 3 bases in between. The CDR3 runs to 11 residues. These data belong to a study of regulatory T cells in long-lasting Graves disease. The authors built TCR beta libraries using iRepertoire HTBI primers and Arm-PCR of CDR3 regions. Per the study methods: The samples included around 65 TRBV and around 15 TRBJ segments. TCRdb processed the multiplex PCR reads anew with MiXCR; each CDR3 protein has one entry. TCRdb's processing, not the authors', yielded these V and J calls. The table lists about 440,000 distinct CDR3 sequences, about 15% of them singletons. Whole-study results and caveats: Preferential use of TRBV28, TRBJ1-2 and TRBJ2-5 was seen in persistent disease.

As to time point: newly diagnosed GD, antithyroid drugs for less than 3 months. PBMC-derived RNA was used for the TCR library. This same sample was also part of a study on T cells in Graves' hyperthyroidism and ophthalmopathy. From that report: Carried out on the TCR CDR3, a first-round RT-PCR used the HTBI primer set. Ophthalmopathy was model-predicted a median around seven months pre-onset.

The specimen was peripheral blood mononuclear cells (PBMCs), collected at new diagnosis, from a patient treated with antithyroid drugs. The rearrangement joins TRBV2 to TRBJ2-7; no clear D. This clonotype was obtained from a woman aged 18-35 years with Graves disease. The CDR3 DNA is TGTGCCAGCAGTGACAACTACGAGCAGTACTTC. Protein product: CASSDNYEQYF.